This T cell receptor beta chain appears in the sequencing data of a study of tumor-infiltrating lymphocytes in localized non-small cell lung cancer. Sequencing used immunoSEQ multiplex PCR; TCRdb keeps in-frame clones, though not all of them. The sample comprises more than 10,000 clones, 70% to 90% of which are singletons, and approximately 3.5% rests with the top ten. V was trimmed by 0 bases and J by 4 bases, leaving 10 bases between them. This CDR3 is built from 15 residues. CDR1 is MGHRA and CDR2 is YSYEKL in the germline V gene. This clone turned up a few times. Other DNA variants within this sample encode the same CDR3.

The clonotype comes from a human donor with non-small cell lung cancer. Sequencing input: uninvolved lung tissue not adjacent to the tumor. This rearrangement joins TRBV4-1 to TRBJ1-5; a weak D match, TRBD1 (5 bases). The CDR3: CASSQDQGSNQPQHF. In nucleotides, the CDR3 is TGCGCCAGCAGCCAAGATCAGGGCAGTAATCAGCCCCAGCATTTT.